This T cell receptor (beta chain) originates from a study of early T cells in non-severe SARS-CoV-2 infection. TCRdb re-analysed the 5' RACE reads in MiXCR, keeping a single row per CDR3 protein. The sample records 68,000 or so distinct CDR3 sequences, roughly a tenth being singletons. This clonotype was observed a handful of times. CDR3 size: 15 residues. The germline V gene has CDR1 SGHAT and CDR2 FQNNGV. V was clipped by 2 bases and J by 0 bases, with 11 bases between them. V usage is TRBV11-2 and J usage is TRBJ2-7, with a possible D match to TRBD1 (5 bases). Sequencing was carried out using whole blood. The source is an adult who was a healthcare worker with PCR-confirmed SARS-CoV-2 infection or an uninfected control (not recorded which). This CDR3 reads CASSLFGAGSYEQYF. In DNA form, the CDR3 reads TGTGCCAGCAGCTTATTTGGGGCAGGCTCCTACGAGCAGTACTTC.